Each of the 31 T cell receptor beta chains below was sequenced from the same sample in a study of blood T cell repertoires in COVID-19. Profiled with immunoSEQ multiplex PCR; TCRdb holds only in-frame clones, not every one. The sample has 97,000 or so clones; more than 85% are singletons. Sequencing used peripheral blood. The receptors were sampled from a man younger than 30 with acute or convalescent COVID-19.

CDR3 sequence (DNA): TGCGCCAGCAGCTTCAGGTTAGCAACTAATGAAAAACTGTTTTTT. Its protein product is CASSFRLATNEKLFF. The chain links TRBV5-1 to TRBJ1-4; D is unresolved. The CDR3 runs 15 residues. Germline-derived CDR1 and CDR2 are SGHRS and YFSETQ. Trimming removed 2 bases from V and 0 bases from J, with 8 bases in between.

In its sample, this clone was seen a few times. V is TRBV5-1 and J is TRBJ2-5; D may be TRBD1 (6 bases). This CDR3 is 15 amino acids long. V dropped 3 bases and J dropped 5 bases, with 17 bases sitting between them. Germline CDR1 reads SGHRS; CDR2 reads YFSETQ. In DNA form, the CDR3 reads TGCGCCAGCAGCTCCTATCCACAGGGATCCGAGACCCAGTACTTC. Translation gives CASSSYPQGSETQYF.

The chain carries TRBV24-1 and TRBJ1-4; 10 bases agree with TRBD1. The junction had 18 bases not matched to a gene; V was cut back by 7 bases and J by 8 bases. The CDR3 is 18 amino acids. Looked up from germline, CDR1 is KGHDR and CDR2 is SFDVKD. The chain's CDR3 is CATRRDGTGVNVGEKLFF. CDR3 bases: TGTGCCACCAGACGAGATGGGACAGGGGTCAACGTGGGCGAAAAACTGTTTTTT.

The V call is TRBV10-3, the J call TRBJ1-4; D call uncertain. The CDR3 is made up of 13 amino acids. Trimming stripped 5 bases from V and 8 bases from J, with 12 bases between. Per germline, CDR1 ENHRY and CDR2 SYGVKD. CDR3 residues: CAISQVPGEKLFF. The CDR3 DNA reads as TGTGCCATCAGTCAAGTACCGGGAGAAAAACTGTTTTTT.

This chain joins TRBV5-1 and TRBJ2-1; D might be TRBD2 (5 bases). Trimming shortened V by 3 bases and J by 0 bases, and 13 bases separated the two germline ends. There are 16 residues in the CDR3. Germline CDR1 SGHRS, CDR2 YFSETQ. CDR3 DNA: TGCGCCAGCAGCTCTGGACTGATTAGCTCCTACAATGAGCAGTTCTTC. This sequence encodes CASSSGLISSYNEQFF.

V usage is TRBV4-1 and J usage is TRBJ1-5; 7 bases are a match to TRBD1. The CDR3 totals 17 residues. V lost 0 bases, J lost 2 bases, and 7 bases stayed unmatched. Germline CDR1 reads MGHRA; CDR2 reads YSYEKL. Here the CDR3 reads CASSQDPTGLGNQPQHF. CDR3 sequence (DNA): TGCGCCAGCAGCCAAGACCCGACAGGGCTCGGCAATCAGCCCCAGCATTTT.

This CDR3 is CASSLISGGSYEQYF. CDR3 DNA: TGTGCCAGCAGCTTGATTAGCGGGGGATCCTACGAGCAGTACTTC. The chain joins TRBV5-6 to TRBJ2-7; TRBD2 aligns across 9 bases. With V trimmed by 1 base and J by 1 base, 3 bases remained unmatched. This CDR3 has 15 amino acids. CDR1 is SGHDT, CDR2 YYEEEE, per germline.

The V call is TRBV30, the J call TRBJ1-2, with TRBD1 identical over 11 bases. The V and J ends lost 3 bases and 4 bases, in that order; junction bases with no gene match: 4. Germline CDR1 reads GTSNPN; CDR2 reads SVGIG (reference sequence). This CDR3 has 14 residues. Written as DNA, the CDR3 is TGTGCCTGGAGCGTGGACAGGGGGCCCTATGGCTACACCTTC. Residues: CAWSVDRGPYGYTF.

The chain carries TRBV30 and TRBJ2-1; D might be TRBD1 (5 bases). This CDR3 has 13 residues. Germline loops: CDR1 GTSNPN, CDR2 SVGIG (reference sequence). Between the trimmed V and J ends, which lost 1 base and 4 bases, there was a span of 8 bases. This chain's CDR3 is CAWSANRYNEQFF. The DNA of the CDR3 is TGTGCCTGGAGTGCAAACAGGTACAATGAGCAGTTCTTC. The full variable domain, its missing parts supplied by reference TRBV30 and TRBJ2-1, is SQTIHQWPATLVQPVGSPLSLECTVEGTSNPNLYWYRQAAGRGLQLLFYSVGIGQISSEVPQNLSASRPQDRQFILSSKKLLLSDSGFYLCAWSANRYNEQFFGPGTRLTVL.

The chain couples TRBV7-9 to TRBJ2-7, with D perhaps matching TRBD1 (6 bases). V shed 6 bases and J shed 1 base, with 13 bases lying between them. Germline V gives CDR1 SEHNR, CDR2 FQNEAQ (reference sequence). This CDR3 comprises 14 residues. CDR3 loop: CASRLRQDSYEQYF. The CDR3 coding sequence is TGTGCCAGCAGACTTCGACAGGATTCCTACGAGCAGTACTTC.

This chain joins TRBV25-1 and TRBJ1-6; D ambiguous. CDR1 is MGHDK and CDR2 is SYGVNS in the germline V gene. The germline V and J ends were trimmed by 3 bases and 7 bases, with 16 bases remaining between them. The CDR3 length is 16 residues. The CDR3 sequence is CASSDRTGPLNSPLHF. The CDR3 nucleotides are TGTGCCAGCAGTGATCGGACTGGCCCTCTCAATTCACCCCTCCACTTT. Together with reference TRBV25-1 and TRBJ1-6, the CDR3 gives the full variable domain: EADIYQTPRYLVIGTGKKITLECSQTMGHDKMYWYQQDPGMELHLIHYSYGVNSTEKGDLSSESTVSRIRTEHFPLTLESARPSHTSQYLCASSDRTGPLNSPLHFGNGTRLTVT.

The CDR3 here is CAWSVVRGNTEAFF. DNA of the CDR3: TGTGCCTGGAGTGTCGTCAGGGGGAACACTGAAGCTTTCTTT. The chain couples TRBV30 to TRBJ1-1; D might be TRBD1 (6 bases). V was clipped by 0 bases and J by 1 base, with 9 bases between them. Germline loops: CDR1 GTSNPN, CDR2 SVGIG (reference sequence). The CDR3 sequence is 14 residues long.

This clone has just one count. V and J are TRBV15 and TRBJ1-5; D is unclear. CDR3 length: 17 residues. V lost 1 base and J 3 bases, leaving 16 bases between the germline ends. CDR1 and CDR2 (germline): LNHNV, YYDKDF (reference sequence). The CDR3 here is CATSRAPAATVNQPQHF. The CDR3 nucleotides read TGTGCCACCAGCAGAGCTCCGGCGGCCACCGTCAATCAGCCCCAGCATTTT.

The rearrangement links TRBV27 to TRBJ1-5, with D uncertain. The germline CDR1 and CDR2 sequences are MNHEY and SMNVEV (reference sequence). This CDR3 has 12 amino acids. Between the trimmed V and J ends, which lost 4 bases and 6 bases, there was a span of 7 bases. The CDR3 region has the DNA TGTGCCAGCAGTTGGCCGGGTCAGCCCCAGCATTTT. It is translated as CASSWPGQPQHF.

The rearrangement joins TRBV3-1 (or the pseudogene TRBV3-2) to TRBJ1-4; 9 nucleotides match TRBD1. J was trimmed by 7 bases and V by 8 bases; bases with no gene match: 8. CDR1 is LGHDT, CDR2 YNNKEL, per germline (reference sequence). This CDR3 region has 14 residues. CDR3 loop: CASQRRQGGEKLFF. The CDR3 DNA follows: TGTGCCAGCCAGAGGCGACAGGGGGGTGAAAAACTGTTTTTT.

The gene calls are TRBV30 and TRBJ2-5; 9 bases are a match to TRBD1. The trim removed 4 bases at V and 5 bases at J, leaving 8 bases unmatched. The CDR3 is made up of 14 amino acids. Per germline, CDR1 GTSNPN and CDR2 SVGIG (reference sequence). CDR3 DNA: TGTGCCTGGAAGGTTGGGACAGGGCGGGAGACCCAGTACTTC. Protein sequence: CAWKVGTGRETQYF.

J is TRBJ1-5 and V is TRBV2, with 9 bases fitting TRBD1. The J segment lost 4 bases and the V segment lost 6 bases, leaving 7 bases of the junction unmatched. This CDR3 comprises 15 residues. The germline V gene has CDR1 SNHLY and CDR2 FYNNEI. CDR3 in amino acids: CASSQGQGSNQPQHF. The CDR3 DNA is TGTGCCAGCAGCCAGGGACAGGGTAGTAATCAGCCCCAGCATTTT. The variable domain in full, completed from reference TRBV2 and TRBJ1-5, reads EPEVTQTPSHQVTQMGQEVILRCVPISNHLYFYWYRQILGQKVEFLVSFYNNEISEKSEIFDDQFSVERPDGSNFTLKIRSTKLEDSAMYFCASSQGQGSNQPQHFGDGTRLSIL.

This clone was observed once. The J gene is TRBJ2-6, the V gene TRBV5-1; 15 nucleotides match TRBD2. Germline-derived CDR1 and CDR2 are SGHRS and YFSETQ. The CDR3 loop spans 18 amino acids. V lost 3 bases and J lost 2; bases outside the gene matches: 3. DNA of the CDR3: TGCGCCAGCAGCTCCGGGACTAGCGGGGGGACTGGGGCCAACGTCCTGACTTTC. Protein sequence: CASSSGTSGGTGANVLTF.

This clone was picked up a small number of times. The V and J genes are TRBV30 and TRBJ1-1, with 8 bases lining up with TRBD1. Losses at the gene ends were 4 bases for V and 1 base for J; bases not matched to a gene: 5. Germline values: CDR1 GTSNPN, CDR2 SVGIG (reference sequence). The length of the CDR3 is 14 residues. DNA for the CDR3: TGTGCCTGGAACACCGGACAGGGGAACACTGAAGCTTTCTTT. This sequence encodes CAWNTGQGNTEAFF.

The gene calls are TRBV6-5 and TRBJ2-3; 14 bases align to TRBD2. Trimming took 11 bases from V and 11 from J; bases not matched to a gene: 9. The germline CDR1 and CDR2 sequences are MNHEY and SVGAGI. This CDR3 comprises 13 residues. CDR3 sequence: CAVSGTSGGMQYF. CDR3 sequence (DNA): TGTGCCGTGTCCGGGACTAGCGGGGGAATGCAGTATTTT.

The rearrangement uses TRBV21-1 and TRBJ2-5; the table's TRBD2 call for D was not verified on the DNA. TRBV21-1 is annotated as a pseudogene. The CDR3 is 11 amino acids. CDR3 residues: CASSKRETQYF. The CDR3 DNA follows: TGTGCCAGCAGCAAACGGGAGACCCAGTACTTC.

This clone showed up just a few times. The J gene is TRBJ1-1, the V gene TRBV10-1; 7 nucleotides align to TRBD1. This CDR3 region has 13 residues. J was trimmed by 5 bases and V by 7 bases; bases with no gene match: 7. Germline values: CDR1 WNHNN, CDR2 SYGVQD (reference sequence). CDR3 sequence (DNA): TGCGCCAGCAAGGAGGGGGCAGGAACTGAAGCTTTCTTT. Its protein product is CASKEGAGTEAFF.

CDR3 nucleotide sequence: TGTGCCAGCAGGGCTAGCTGGGACAATGAGCAGTTCTTC. Protein sequence: CASRASWDNEQFF. The J gene is TRBJ2-1, the V gene TRBV2; possible D gene TRBD2, 5 bases. Trimming pared 6 bases from V and 5 bases from J, leaving 11 bases between. The CDR3 extends over 13 amino acids. Germline CDR1 is SNHLY and CDR2 is FYNNEI.

The CDR3 DNA reads as TGTGCCAGCAGCTTAGACTGGTACAATGAGCAGTTCTTC. It encodes CASSLDWYNEQFF. This rearrangement joins TRBV7-2 to TRBJ2-1; D is uncertain. V was trimmed by 1 base and J by 4 bases, leaving 5 bases between them. CDR1 and CDR2 (germline): SGHTA, FQGNSA. The CDR3 is 13 residues long.

V and J are TRBV2 and TRBJ1-1; maybe TRBD1 (5 bases). Germline V gene data show CDR1 as SNHLY and CDR2 as FYNNEI. Deletions cut 4 bases from V and 2 bases from J, with 20 bases between. The CDR3 runs to 17 residues. The CDR3 sequence: CASSATVVQVANTEAFF. The CDR3 DNA sequence: TGTGCCAGCAGTGCAACCGTTGTACAGGTAGCAAACACTGAAGCTTTCTTT.

CDR3 amino acids: CASSDGRDIKNIQYF. The CDR3 nucleotides are TGTGCCAGCAGTGACGGCCGGGACATCAAAAACATTCAGTACTTC. V gene TRBV6-1 combines with J gene TRBJ2-4, with a possible D match to TRBD1 (6 bases). Germline V gene data show CDR1 as MNHNS and CDR2 as SASEGT. The V and J ends lost 3 bases and 3 bases respectively, with 12 bases between them. The CDR3 covers 15 residues.

V gene TRBV5-1 combines with J gene TRBJ1-1; 10 bases agree with TRBD1. The CDR3 totals 14 residues. From germline, CDR1 is SGHRS and CDR2 YFSETQ. V lost 5 bases and J lost 3; bases outside the gene matches: 4. The CDR3 DNA is TGCGCCAGCAGGGCCGGGACAGGGGACACTGAAGCTTTCTTT. Its protein is CASRAGTGDTEAFF.

The rearrangement uses TRBV19 and TRBJ2-3, with 8 bases aligning to TRBD2. The CDR3 covers 15 residues. CDR1 LNHDA and CDR2 SQIVND come from the germline V gene (reference sequence). V lost 3 bases and J lost 3; bases outside the gene matches: 5. The CDR3: CASSMTGGATDTQYF. The CDR3 coding sequence is TGTGCCAGTAGTATGACCGGGGGGGCGACAGATACGCAGTATTTT.

The rearrangement links TRBV3-1 (or the pseudogene TRBV3-2) to TRBJ2-3, with a tentative D call TRBD2 (5 bases). This CDR3 is built from 17 residues. The germline V gene encodes CDR1 LGHDT and CDR2 YNNKEL (reference sequence). The ends were cut back, 4 bases at V and 4 bases at J, with 21 bases in the middle. The CDR3 nucleotides are TGTGCCAGCAGCCCTAGAGGCTTAGCGTCTTCCGCAGATACGCAGTATTTT. Amino acid sequence: CASSPRGLASSADTQYF.

The V call is TRBV19, the J call TRBJ2-5; D uncertain. The V gene's germline CDR1 is LNHDA and CDR2 SQIVND (reference sequence). V was clipped by 6 bases and J by 1 base, with 15 bases between them. The CDR3 contains 15 residues. CDR3 region: CASSPPGGGQETQYF. The CDR3 region has the DNA TGTGCCAGTAGCCCCCCCGGCGGCGGCCAAGAGACCCAGTACTTC. The full variable domain, completed using reference TRBV19 and TRBJ2-5, is DGGITQSPKYLFRKEGQNVTLSCEQNLNHDAMYWYRQDPGQGLRLIYYSQIVNDFQKGDIAEGYSVSREKKESFPLTVTSAQKNPTAFYLCASSPPGGGQETQYFGPGTRLLVL.

The chain couples TRBV6-1 to TRBJ1-5, with D hard to call. Per germline, CDR1 MNHNS and CDR2 SASEGT. The germline V and J ends were trimmed by 3 bases and 4 bases, with 7 bases remaining between them. This CDR3 contains 13 residues. CDR3 loop: CASSEWRNQPQHF. The CDR3 region has the DNA TGTGCCAGCAGTGAGTGGAGGAATCAGCCCCAGCATTTT.